The rows below give T cell receptor beta chains drawn from one sample of a study of shared clonotypes between healthy human individuals. Here immunoSEQ multiplex PCR was the method, and the copy in TCRdb shows in-frame clones only, minus some. Of about 2.1 million clones in the sample, 90% to 95% were seen once. Material for sequencing was naive CD8+ T cells from PBMCs. The receptors here all came from a man between 18 and 35 years old in good health. Some clones in this sample may be carry-over from other donors' samples. The CDR3 runs from the conserved cysteine through the conserved F or W. Some rows have no size entry. The others give once, few or many, or a class for an expanded clone.

v_call clone_size cdr3_aa
TRBV30 . CAWSVLTGFRSPLHF
TRBV27 . CASSLTSGSPPDTQYF
TRBV7-8 . CASSPRAPEAFF
TRBV9 . CASKNGTNYGYTF
TRBV27 . CASSFRDTGELFF
TRBV6-5 . CASSFQGAGTEAFF
TRBV9 . CASSRLGSTGELFF
TRBV5-4 . CASMNEDYGYTF
TRBV2 once CASSEALPTLAYEQYF
TRBV30 few CAPGPGAFF
TRBV7-3 . CASSSSGNQQYF
TRBV11-1 . CASSLGQGMNTEAFF
TRBV21-1 . CADLFCVWNEQFF
TRBV6-5 . CASNPPENTEAFF
TRBV7-9 . CASSLGPATYEQYF
TRBV5-6 . CASSWGVVPYEQYF
TRBV30 . CAWRYYRETPTDTQYF
TRBV5-1 . CASSLGLEWNEQFF
TRBV11-2 . CASSLDMSLAGAVEQYF
TRBV10-2 . CAATGTEDSYEQYF
TRBV6-4 . CASSSGGTNTGELFF
TRBV6-1 . CASRDWVLYGYTF
TRBV27 . CASSPVASLEGEKLFF
TRBV25-1 . CASSEPNLIWGKETQYF
TRBV7-8 . CASSLGGPVYEQYF
TRBV5-6 . CASSLRSYEQYF
TRBV5-6 . CASSLASEQFF
TRBV25-1 . CASSPGARSEQYF
TRBV9 . CASSVVTTNEQFF
TRBV6-6 once CASSYSETSGSAEQFF
TRBV28 . CASSLENEQYF
TRBV6-5 . CASSYQHPRESYEQYF
TRBV9 once CASSVGIGPATEAFF
TRBV19 . CASSVLAGGNEQYF
TRBV27 . CASTSSVQGSGYTF
TRBV4-1 . CASSQDAGLANTGELFF
TRBV19 . CASSINSRSYEQYF
TRBV27 . CASSLDSGSIYEQYF
TRBV5-1 . CASSERPGQGSGNTIYF
TRBV28 . CASSSPGQTYEQYF
TRBV18 . CASSPDTPNTEAFF
TRBV6-4 . CASRRARGAGGLGYNEQFF
TRBV5-1 . CASSFRVFYEQYF
TRBV7-6 . CASSFVPAGELTDTQYF
TRBV9 . CASSNRDRALSGNTIYF
TRBV6-5 . CASPSRHYYQPQHF
TRBV10-3 few CAISPGRNTEAFF
TRBV20-1 . CSARFSGYTF
TRBV21-1 . CASSATEHLRNQPQHF